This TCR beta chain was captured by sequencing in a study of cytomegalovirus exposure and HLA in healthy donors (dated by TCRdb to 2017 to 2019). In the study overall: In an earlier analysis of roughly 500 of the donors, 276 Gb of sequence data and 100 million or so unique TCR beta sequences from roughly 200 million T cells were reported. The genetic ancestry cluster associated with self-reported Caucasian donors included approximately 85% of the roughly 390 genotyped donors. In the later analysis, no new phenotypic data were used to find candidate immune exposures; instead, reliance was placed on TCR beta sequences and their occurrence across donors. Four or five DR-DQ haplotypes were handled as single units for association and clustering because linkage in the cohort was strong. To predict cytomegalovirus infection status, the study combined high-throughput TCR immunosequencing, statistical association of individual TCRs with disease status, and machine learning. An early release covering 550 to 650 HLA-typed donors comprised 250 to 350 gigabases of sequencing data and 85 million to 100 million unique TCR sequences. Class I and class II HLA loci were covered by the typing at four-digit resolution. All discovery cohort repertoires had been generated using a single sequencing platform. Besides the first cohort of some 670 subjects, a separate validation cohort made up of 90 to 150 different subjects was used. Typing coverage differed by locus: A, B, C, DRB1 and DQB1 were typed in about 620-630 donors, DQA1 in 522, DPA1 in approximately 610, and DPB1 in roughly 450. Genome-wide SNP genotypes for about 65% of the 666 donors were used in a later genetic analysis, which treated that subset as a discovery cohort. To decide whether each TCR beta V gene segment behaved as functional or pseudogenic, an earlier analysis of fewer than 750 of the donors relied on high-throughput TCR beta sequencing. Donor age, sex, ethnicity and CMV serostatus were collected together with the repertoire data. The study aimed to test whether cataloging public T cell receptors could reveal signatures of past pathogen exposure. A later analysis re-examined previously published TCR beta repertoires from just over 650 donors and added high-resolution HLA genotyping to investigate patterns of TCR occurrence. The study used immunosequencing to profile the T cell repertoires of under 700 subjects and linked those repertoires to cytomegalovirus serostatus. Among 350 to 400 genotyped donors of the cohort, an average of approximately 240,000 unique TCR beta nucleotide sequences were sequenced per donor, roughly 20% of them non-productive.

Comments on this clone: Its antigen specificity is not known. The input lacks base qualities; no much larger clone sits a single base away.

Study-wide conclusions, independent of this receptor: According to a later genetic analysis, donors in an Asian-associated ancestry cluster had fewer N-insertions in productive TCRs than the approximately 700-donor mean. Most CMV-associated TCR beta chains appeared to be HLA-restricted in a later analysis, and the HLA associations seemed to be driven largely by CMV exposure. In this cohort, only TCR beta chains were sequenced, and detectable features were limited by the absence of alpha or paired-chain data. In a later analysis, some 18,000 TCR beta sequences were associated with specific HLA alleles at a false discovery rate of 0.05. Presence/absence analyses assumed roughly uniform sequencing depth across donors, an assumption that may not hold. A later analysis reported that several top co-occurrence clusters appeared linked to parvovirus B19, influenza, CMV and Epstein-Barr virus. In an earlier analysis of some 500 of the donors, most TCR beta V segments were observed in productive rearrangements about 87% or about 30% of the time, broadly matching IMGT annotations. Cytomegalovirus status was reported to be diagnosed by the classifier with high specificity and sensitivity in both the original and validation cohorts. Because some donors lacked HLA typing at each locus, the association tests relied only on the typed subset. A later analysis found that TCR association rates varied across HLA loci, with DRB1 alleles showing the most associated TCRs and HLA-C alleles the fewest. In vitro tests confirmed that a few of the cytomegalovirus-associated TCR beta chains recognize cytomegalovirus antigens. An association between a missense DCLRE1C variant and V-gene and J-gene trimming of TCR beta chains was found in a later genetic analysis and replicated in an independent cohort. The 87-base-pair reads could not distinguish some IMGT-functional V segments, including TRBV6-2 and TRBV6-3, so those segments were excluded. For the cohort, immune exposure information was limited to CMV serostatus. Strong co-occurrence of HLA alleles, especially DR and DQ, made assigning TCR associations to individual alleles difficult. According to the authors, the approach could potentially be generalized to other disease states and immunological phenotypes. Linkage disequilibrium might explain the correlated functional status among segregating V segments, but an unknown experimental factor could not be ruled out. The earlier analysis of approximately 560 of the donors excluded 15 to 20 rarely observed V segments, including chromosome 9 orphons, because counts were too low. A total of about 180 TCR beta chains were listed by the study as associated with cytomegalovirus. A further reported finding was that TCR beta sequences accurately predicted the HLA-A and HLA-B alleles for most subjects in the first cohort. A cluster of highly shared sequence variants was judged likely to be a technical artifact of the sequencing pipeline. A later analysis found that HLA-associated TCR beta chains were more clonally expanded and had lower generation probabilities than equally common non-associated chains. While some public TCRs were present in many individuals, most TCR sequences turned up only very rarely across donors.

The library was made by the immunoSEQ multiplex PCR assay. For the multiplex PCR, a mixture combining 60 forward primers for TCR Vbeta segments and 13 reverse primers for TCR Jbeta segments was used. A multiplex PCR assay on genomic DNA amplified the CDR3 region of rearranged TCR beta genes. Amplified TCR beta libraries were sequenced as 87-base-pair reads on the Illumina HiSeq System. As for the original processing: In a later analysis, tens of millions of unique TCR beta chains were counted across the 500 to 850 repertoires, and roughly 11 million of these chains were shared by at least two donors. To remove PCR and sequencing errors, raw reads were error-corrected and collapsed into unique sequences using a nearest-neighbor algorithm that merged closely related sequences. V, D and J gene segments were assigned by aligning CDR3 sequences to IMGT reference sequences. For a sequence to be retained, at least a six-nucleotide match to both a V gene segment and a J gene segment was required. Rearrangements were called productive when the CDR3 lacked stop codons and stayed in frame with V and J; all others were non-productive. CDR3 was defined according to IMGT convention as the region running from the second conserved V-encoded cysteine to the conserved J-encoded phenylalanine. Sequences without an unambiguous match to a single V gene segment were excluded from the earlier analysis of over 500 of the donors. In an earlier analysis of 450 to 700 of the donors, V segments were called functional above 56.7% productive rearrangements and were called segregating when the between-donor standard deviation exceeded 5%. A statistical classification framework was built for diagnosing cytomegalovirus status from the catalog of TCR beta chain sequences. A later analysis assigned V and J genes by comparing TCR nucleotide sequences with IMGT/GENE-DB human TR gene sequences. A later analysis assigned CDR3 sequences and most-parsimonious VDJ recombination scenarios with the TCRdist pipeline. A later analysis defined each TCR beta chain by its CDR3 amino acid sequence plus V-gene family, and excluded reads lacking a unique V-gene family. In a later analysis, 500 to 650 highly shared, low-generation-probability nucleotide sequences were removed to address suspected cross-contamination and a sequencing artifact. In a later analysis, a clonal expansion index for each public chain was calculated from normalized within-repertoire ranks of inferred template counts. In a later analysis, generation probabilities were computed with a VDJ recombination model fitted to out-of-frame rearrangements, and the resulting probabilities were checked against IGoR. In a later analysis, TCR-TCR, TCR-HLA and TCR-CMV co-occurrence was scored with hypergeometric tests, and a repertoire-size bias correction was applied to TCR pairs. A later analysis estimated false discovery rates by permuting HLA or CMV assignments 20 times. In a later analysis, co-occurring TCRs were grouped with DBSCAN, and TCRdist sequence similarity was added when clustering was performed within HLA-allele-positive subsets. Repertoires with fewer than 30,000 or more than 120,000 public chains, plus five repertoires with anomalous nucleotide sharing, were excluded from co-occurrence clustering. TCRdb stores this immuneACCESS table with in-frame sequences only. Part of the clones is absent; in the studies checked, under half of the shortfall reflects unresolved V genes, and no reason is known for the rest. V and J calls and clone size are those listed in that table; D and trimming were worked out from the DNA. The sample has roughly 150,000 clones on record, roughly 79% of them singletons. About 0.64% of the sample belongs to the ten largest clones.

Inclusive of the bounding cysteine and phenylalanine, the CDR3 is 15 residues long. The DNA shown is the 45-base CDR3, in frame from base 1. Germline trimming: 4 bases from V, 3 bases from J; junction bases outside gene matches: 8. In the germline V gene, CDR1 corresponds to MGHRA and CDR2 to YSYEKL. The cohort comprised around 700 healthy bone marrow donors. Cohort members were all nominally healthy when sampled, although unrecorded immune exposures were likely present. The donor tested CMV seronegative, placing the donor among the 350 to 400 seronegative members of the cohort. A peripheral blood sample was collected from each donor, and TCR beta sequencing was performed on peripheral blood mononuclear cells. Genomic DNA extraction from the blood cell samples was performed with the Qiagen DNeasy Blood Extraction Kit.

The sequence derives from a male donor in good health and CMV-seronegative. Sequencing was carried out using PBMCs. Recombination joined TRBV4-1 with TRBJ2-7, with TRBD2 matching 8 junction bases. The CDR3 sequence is CASSLQSGGVYEQYF. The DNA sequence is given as TGCGCCAGCAGCCTCCAAAGCGGGGGAGTCTACGAGCAGTACTTC.